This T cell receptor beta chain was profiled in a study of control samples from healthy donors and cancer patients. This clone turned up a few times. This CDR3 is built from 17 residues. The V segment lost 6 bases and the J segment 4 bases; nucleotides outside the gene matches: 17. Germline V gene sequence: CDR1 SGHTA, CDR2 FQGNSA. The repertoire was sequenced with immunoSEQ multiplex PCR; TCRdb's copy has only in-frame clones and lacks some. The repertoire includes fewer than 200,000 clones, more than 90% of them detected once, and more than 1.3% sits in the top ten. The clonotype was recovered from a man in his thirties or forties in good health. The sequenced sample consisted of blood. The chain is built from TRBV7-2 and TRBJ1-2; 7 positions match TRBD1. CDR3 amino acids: CASRYLALKQGFYGYTF. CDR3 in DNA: TGTGCCAGCAGGTATCTCGCCCTAAAACAGGGGTTCTATGGCTACACCTTC.